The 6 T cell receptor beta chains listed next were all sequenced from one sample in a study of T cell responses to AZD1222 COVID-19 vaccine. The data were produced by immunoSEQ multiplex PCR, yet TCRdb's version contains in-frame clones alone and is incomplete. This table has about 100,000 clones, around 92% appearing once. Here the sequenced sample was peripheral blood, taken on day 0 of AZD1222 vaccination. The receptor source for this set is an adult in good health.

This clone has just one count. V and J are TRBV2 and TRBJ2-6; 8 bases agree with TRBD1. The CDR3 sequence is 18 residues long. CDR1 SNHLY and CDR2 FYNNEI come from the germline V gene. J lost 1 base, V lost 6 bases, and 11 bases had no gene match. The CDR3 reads CASRDGQGLRSGANVLTF. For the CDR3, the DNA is TGTGCCAGCAGGGACGGACAGGGACTTAGGTCTGGGGCCAACGTCCTGACTTTC.

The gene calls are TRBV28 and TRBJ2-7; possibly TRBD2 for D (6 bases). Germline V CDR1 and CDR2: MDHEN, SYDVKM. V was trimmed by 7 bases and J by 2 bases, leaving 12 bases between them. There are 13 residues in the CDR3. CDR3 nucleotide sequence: TGTGCCAGCACCCCTAGCGCCCCCTACGAGCAGTACTTC. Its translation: CASTPSAPYEQYF.

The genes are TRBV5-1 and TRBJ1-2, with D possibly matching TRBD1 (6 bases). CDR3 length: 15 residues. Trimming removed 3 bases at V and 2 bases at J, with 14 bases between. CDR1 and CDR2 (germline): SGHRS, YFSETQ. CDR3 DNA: TGCGCCAGCAGCTCCGGAGGGGGAGCGAACTATGGCTACACCTTC. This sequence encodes CASSSGGGANYGYTF.

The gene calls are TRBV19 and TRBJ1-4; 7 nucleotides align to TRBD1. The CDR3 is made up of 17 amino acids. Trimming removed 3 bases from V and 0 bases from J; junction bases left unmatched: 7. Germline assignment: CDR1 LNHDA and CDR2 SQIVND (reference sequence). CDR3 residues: CASSMFRDSTTNEKLFF. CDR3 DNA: TGTGCCAGTAGTATGTTCAGGGACAGCACAACTAATGAAAAACTGTTTTTT.

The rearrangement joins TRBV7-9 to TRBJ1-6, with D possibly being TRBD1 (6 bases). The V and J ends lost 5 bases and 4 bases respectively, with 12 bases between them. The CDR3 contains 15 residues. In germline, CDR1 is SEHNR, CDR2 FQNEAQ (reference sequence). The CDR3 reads CASSPRGFYNSPLHF. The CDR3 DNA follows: TGTGCCAGCAGCCCCAGGGGTTTTTATAATTCACCCCTCCACTTT.

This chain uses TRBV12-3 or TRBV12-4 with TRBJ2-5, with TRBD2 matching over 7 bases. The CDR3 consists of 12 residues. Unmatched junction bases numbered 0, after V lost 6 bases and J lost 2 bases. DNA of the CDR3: TGTGCCAGCAGAGCGGGACAAGAGACCCAGTACTTC. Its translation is CASRAGQETQYF.